This T cell receptor (beta chain) was recovered during a study of T cell responses to AZD1222 COVID-19 vaccine. The assay was immunoSEQ multiplex PCR, and TCRdb's table has in-frame clones only and misses some. The sample lists fewer than 200,000 clones; approximately 92% were seen once. Sequencing was performed on peripheral blood, taken on day 0 of AZD1222 vaccination. The sequence came from an adult in good health.

The CDR3 reads CASSPLPGGQNTGELFF. Here the CDR3 DNA reads TGTGCCAGCTCACCACTTCCTGGGGGACAGAACACCGGGGAGCTGTTTTTT. The rearrangement joins TRBV18 to TRBJ2-2; TRBD1 is a possible D gene (6 bases). The CDR3 sequence is 17 residues long. The V gene's germline CDR1 is KGHSH and CDR2 LQKENI. V lost 1 base and J 1 base, leaving 13 bases between the germline ends.